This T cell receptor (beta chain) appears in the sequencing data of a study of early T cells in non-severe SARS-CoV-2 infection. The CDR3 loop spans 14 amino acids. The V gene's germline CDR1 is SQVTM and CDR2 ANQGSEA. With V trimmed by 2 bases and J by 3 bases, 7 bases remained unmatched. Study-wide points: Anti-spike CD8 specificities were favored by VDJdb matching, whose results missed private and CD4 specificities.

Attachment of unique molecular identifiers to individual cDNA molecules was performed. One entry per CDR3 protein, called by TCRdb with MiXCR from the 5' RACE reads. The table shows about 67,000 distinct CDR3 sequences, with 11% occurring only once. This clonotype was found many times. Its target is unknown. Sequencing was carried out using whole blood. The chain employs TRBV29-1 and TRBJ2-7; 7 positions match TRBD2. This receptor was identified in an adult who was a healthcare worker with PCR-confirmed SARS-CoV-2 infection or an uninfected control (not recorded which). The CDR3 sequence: CSVELREANYEQYF. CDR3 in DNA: TGCAGCGTTGAACTCCGGGAGGCAAACTACGAGCAGTACTTC.